The 18 T cell receptor beta chains presented below share a single source sample, sequenced in a study of blood T cell repertoires in COVID-19. TCRdb's table, derived via immunoSEQ multiplex PCR, lists solely in-frame clones and lacks some. The table has approximately 120,000 clones, around four fifths seen once; the top ten hold around 5.2%. The sequenced sample was peripheral blood. These receptors all come from a man between 60 and 75 years old with acute or convalescent COVID-19.

This clone came up a few times. This rearrangement joins TRBV7-7 to TRBJ2-2; D is unclear. Germline V lookup: CDR1 SSHAT, CDR2 FNYEAQ (reference sequence). The CDR3 is 13 residues long. The germline V and J ends were trimmed by 2 bases and 5 bases, with 6 bases remaining between them. The CDR3 DNA follows: TGTGCCAGCAGCTTATCACGGACCGGGGAGCTGTTTTTT. It translates to CASSLSRTGELFF.

This sequence joins TRBV27 and TRBJ2-2; 8 bases line up with TRBD1. Germline trimming cut 7 bases from V and 4 bases from J; bases unmatched to any gene: 2. The CDR3 is 13 residues long. Germline V gene data show CDR1 as MNHEY and CDR2 as SMNVEV (reference sequence). CDR3 nucleotide sequence: TGTGCCAGCAACAGGGGGAGCACCGGGGAGCTGTTTTTT. Protein sequence: CASNRGSTGELFF.

The chain recombines TRBV19 with TRBJ2-1; 7 positions match TRBD1. From germline, CDR1 is LNHDA and CDR2 SQIVND (reference sequence). J lost 4 bases, V lost 2 bases, and 11 bases had no gene match. CDR3 size: 17 residues. The CDR3 nucleotides read TGTGCCAGTAGTATAAGCTCGGGACAGCGATCATACAATGAGCAGTTCTTC. It encodes CASSISSGQRSYNEQFF.

The chain is built from TRBV20-1 and TRBJ2-2, with D perhaps matching TRBD2 (6 bases). V gave up 3 bases and J gave up 5 bases, with 10 bases separating them. CDR1 is DFQATT, CDR2 SNEGSKA, per germline (reference sequence). The CDR3 loop spans 13 amino acids. The DNA for the CDR3 is TGCAGTGCTAGTGCGGGGAGTACCGGGGAGCTGTTTTTT. This encodes CSASAGSTGELFF.

This clone has just one count. The gene calls are TRBV13 and TRBJ1-6; no clear D gene. The germline V gene encodes CDR1 PRHDT and CDR2 FYEKMQ (reference sequence). The CDR3 has 14 residues. V was clipped by 1 base and J by 7 bases, with 8 bases between them. The CDR3 DNA sequence: TGTGCCAGCAGCTTAGTCCCCGAGAATTCACCCCTCCACTTT. It codes for CASSLVPENSPLHF.

The V and J genes are TRBV24-1 and TRBJ2-1; 9 bases align to TRBD1. With V trimmed by 4 bases and J by 4 bases, 10 bases remained unmatched. This CDR3 comprises 17 residues. The germline CDR1 and CDR2 sequences are KGHDR and SFDVKD. CDR3 in DNA: TGTGCCACCAGTGAGGCACCGGGACAGGGTTCTTACAATGAGCAGTTCTTC. Protein: CATSEAPGQGSYNEQFF.

This clone has just a few counts. This chain joins TRBV11-2 and TRBJ2-3; 7 nucleotides align to TRBD2. Germline CDR1 and CDR2: SGHAT and FQNNGV. The CDR3 spans 16 residues. V shed 5 bases, J shed 4 bases, and the junction held 12 bases outside the gene matches. CDR3 in amino acids: CASSPPRASGPDTQYF. The DNA of the CDR3 is TGTGCCAGCAGCCCACCCCGGGCTAGCGGCCCAGATACGCAGTATTTT.

This chain connects TRBV11-2 to TRBJ1-1; 7 nucleotides match TRBD1. The CDR3 runs to 13 residues. The germline V gene has CDR1 SGHAT and CDR2 FQNNGV. J lost 9 bases, V lost 5 bases, and 9 bases had no gene match. The CDR3 nucleotides are TGTGCCAGCAGCCCAGGGGACAGAGGCCAAGCTTTCTTT. The encoded protein is CASSPGDRGQAFF.

This chain joins TRBV2 and TRBJ2-2; TRBD1 agrees at 7 bases. The V and J ends lost 7 bases and 4 bases, in that order; junction bases with no gene match: 12. The CDR3 extends over 16 amino acids. From germline, CDR1 is SNHLY and CDR2 FYNNEI. The CDR3 DNA follows: TGTGCCAGCAAGGGCCGGCAGGGGGTACTCACCGGGGAGCTGTTTTTT. As protein: CASKGRQGVLTGELFF.

This clone has at least ten counts. This chain links TRBV5-6 with TRBJ2-3; 9 bases map to TRBD2. Germline-derived CDR1 and CDR2 are SGHDT and YYEEEE. V shed 0 bases, J shed 0 bases, and the junction held 5 bases outside the gene matches. The CDR3 extends over 17 amino acids. DNA for the CDR3: TGTGCCAGCAGCTTGGGACCGACTAGCGGAAGCACAGATACGCAGTATTTT. This encodes CASSLGPTSGSTDTQYF.

Only a few counts were recorded for this clone. The V gene is TRBV3-1 (or the pseudogene TRBV3-2), the J gene TRBJ2-4; perhaps TRBD1 as D (6 bases). V was pared by 2 bases and J by 7 bases, with 12 bases between. This CDR3 comprises 14 residues. Germline V lookup: CDR1 LGHDT, CDR2 YNNKEL (reference sequence). The CDR3 coding sequence is TGTGCCAGCAGCCAAATTTTTGACAGGAACATTCAGTACTTC. This codes for CASSQIFDRNIQYF.

The chain links TRBV24-1 to TRBJ2-2; TRBD2 aligns across 8 bases. From germline, CDR1 is KGHDR and CDR2 SFDVKD. The ends lost 6 bases at V and 8 bases at J; junction bases unmatched: 4. The CDR3 is 13 residues long. CDR3 protein: CATSSGSSGELFF. The DNA for the CDR3 is TGTGCCACCAGTAGCGGGAGTTCGGGGGAGCTGTTTTTT.

The chain combines TRBV27 with TRBJ2-1, with 8 bases fitting TRBD2. The CDR3 length is 13 residues. Germline V gene lookup returns CDR1 MNHEY and CDR2 SMNVEV (reference sequence). J lost 4 bases, V lost 6 bases, and 2 bases had no gene match. CDR3 in DNA: TGTGCCAGCAGGACTAGCGAGTACAATGAGCAGTTCTTC. Amino acids: CASRTSEYNEQFF.

The J gene is TRBJ2-5, the V gene TRBV12-3 or TRBV12-4; unclear D gene. The CDR3 has 13 residues. Trimming took off 3 bases at V and 4 bases at J, with 9 bases between the two ends. The CDR3 here is CASSFSLRETQYF. The CDR3 region has the DNA TGTGCCAGCAGTTTCTCCCTGAGAGAGACCCAGTACTTC.

The chain joins TRBV7-9 to TRBJ2-1, with TRBD1 identical over 11 bases. Germline V gene lookup returns CDR1 SEHNR and CDR2 FQNEAQ (reference sequence). This CDR3 contains 16 residues. V dropped 5 bases and J dropped 2; count of bases not matched to a gene: 5. CDR3 nucleotides: TGTGCCAGCAGCAAACCGGGACAGGGGGCCTACAATGAGCAGTTCTTC. Translated: CASSKPGQGAYNEQFF.

The chain uses TRBV19 and TRBJ1-2, with 7 bases identical to TRBD1. Germline lookup yields CDR1 LNHDA and CDR2 SQIVND (reference sequence). CDR3 length equals 16 residues. V shed 2 bases, J shed 2 bases, and the junction held 8 bases outside the gene matches. The CDR3, as DNA: TGTGCCAGTAGTATATCCAACAGGGGAACCAACTATGGCTACACCTTC. This translates into CASSISNRGTNYGYTF.

Many counts were recorded for this clone. J is TRBJ2-7 and V is TRBV7-9, with 7 bases fitting TRBD2. Germline CDR1 SEHNR, CDR2 FQNEAQ (reference sequence). The CDR3 is made up of 13 amino acids. V trimming: 4 bases; J trimming: 2 bases; junction bases outside the gene matches: 2. The CDR3 loop reads CASSSGRAYEQYF. CDR3 DNA: TGTGCCAGCAGCTCTGGGAGGGCCTACGAGCAGTACTTC.

The chain is built from TRBV6-5 and TRBJ1-1, with TRBD1 matching over 9 bases. The CDR3 runs to 15 residues. The V and J ends lost 6 bases and 0 bases, in that order; junction bases with no gene match: 5. Germline CDR1 is MNHEY and CDR2 is SVGAGI. CDR3 DNA sequence: TGTGCCAGCAGACCCGGACAGGGGATGAACACTGAAGCTTTCTTT. Translation gives CASRPGQGMNTEAFF.